This TCR beta chain is from a study of control samples from healthy donors and cancer patients. TCRdb's copy holds only in-frame clones and misses some; the assay was immunoSEQ multiplex PCR. The sample carries approximately 110,000 clones, just over 90% recorded once. V was clipped by 4 bases and J by 3 bases, with 16 bases between them. CDR3 size: 16 residues. Germline values: CDR1 MNHNY, CDR2 SVGAGI (reference sequence). The sequenced material came from blood. The TCR sequence derives from a woman younger than 30 in good health. The chain links TRBV6-6 to TRBJ2-1; D may be TRBD1 or TRBD2 (5 bases each). The CDR3 loop reads CASSLGTLTNYNEQFF. CDR3 bases: TGTGCCAGCAGTTTGGGGACCCTGACAAACTACAATGAGCAGTTCTTC.